This T cell receptor beta chain was documented in a study of human T cells and chemical hapten exposure. This clonotype appeared many times. The time point is: patch test 1, 2 weeks after DPC sensitization. Treatment noted: therapeutic diphenylcyclopropenone sensitization with weekly scalp DPC. This CDR3 has 14 amino acids. Trimming took 2 bases from V and 0 from J, leaving 5 bases between them. One entry per CDR3 protein results from TCRdb running MiXCR on the RACE reads. The sample holds around 120,000 distinct CDR3 sequences, about 12% seen once. Sequencing used whole blood, obtained in connection with sensitization to the hapten diphenylcyclopropenone (DPC). The sequence was obtained from a woman aged 45-60 years with alopecia areata. Some clones in this sample may be carry-over from other donors' samples. The J gene is TRBJ1-3, the V gene TRBV12-3 or TRBV12-4; D call uncertain. The CDR3 loop is CASSLRSSGNTIYF. The CDR3 DNA reads as TGTGCCAGCAGTTTACGGAGCTCTGGAAACACCATATATTTT.